A selection of T cell receptor beta chains follows, all from one sample in a study of Graves' ophthalmopathy and Graves' hyperthyroidism. TCRdb reanalysed the multiplex PCR reads using MiXCR and keeps one entry per CDR3 protein. The table has hundreds of thousands of distinct CDR3 sequences, approximately 40% seen once. The material sequenced was peripheral blood. These receptors all stem from an adult man with Graves' ophthalmopathy. CDR3s include the opening cysteine and the closing phenylalanine or tryptophan. The order of the fields is V gene, J gene, clone size, D gene, CDR3 protein, CDR3 DNA. D genes are given only for firm matches. Clone size is given for some rows only: seen once, a few or many times, or a class if the clone is expanded.

>TRBV2|TRBJ1-1|many|-
CASSEDPRGSEAFF
TGTGCCAGCAGTGAAGACCCAAGAGGGTCTGAAGCTTTCTTT
>TRBV7-8|TRBJ2-7|-|-
CASSLQLYPEQYF
TGTGCCAGCAGCTTACAATTGTATCCCGAGCAGTACTTC
>TRBV24-1|TRBJ1-5|few|-
CASSRTGKSNQPQHF
TGTGCCAGCTCACGCACAGGAAAGAGCAATCAGCCCCAGCATTTT
>TRBV7-9|TRBJ2-6|few|TRBD1
CASSWTGVFSGANVLTF
TGTGCCAGCAGCTGGACAGGTGTATTCTCTGGGGCCAACGTCTTGACTTTC
>TRBV29-1|TRBJ2-2|many|-
CSVSRTGELFF
TGCAGCGTTTCCCGGACCGGGGAGCTGTTTTTT
>TRBV20-1|TRBJ2-5|-|TRBD1
CSAGRTGAQETQYF
TGCAGTGCTGGCAGGACAGGGGCGCAAGAGACCCAGTACTTC
>TRBV7-2|TRBJ1-3|-|-
CASSQDSGTGNTIYF
TGTGCCAGCAGCCAAGATTCAGGGACTGGAAACACCATATATTTT
>TRBV7-7|TRBJ2-2|few|-
CASSSGHAGELFF
TGTGCTAGCAGCTCGGGACACGCCGGGGAGCTGTTTTTT
>TRBV9|TRBJ1-6|few|-
CASSGRSMNSPLHF
TGTGCCAGCAGCGGCCGCTCCATGAATTCACCCCTCCACTTT
>TRBV7-2|TRBJ1-2|many|-
CASGDDRRNYGYTF
TGTGCCAGCGGGGACGACAGACGAAACTATGGCTACACCTTC
>TRBV29-1|TRBJ1-2|once|-
CSVPGQKPNYGCTF
-
>TRBV19|TRBJ2-3|-|-
CASSINGARDTQYF
TGTGCCAGTAGTATCAACGGGGCTCGAGATACGCAGTATTTT
>TRBV5-6|TRBJ2-7|many|-
CASSLGGRVYEQYF
TGTGCCAGCAGCTTGGGTGGCAGGGTCTACGAGCAGTACTTC
>TRBV19|TRBJ1-1|-|-
CASREGSIPNTEAFF
TGTGCCAGTAGAGAGGGCTCTATTCCGAACACTGAAGCTTTCTTT
>TRBV29-1|TRBJ1-4|many|TRBD1
CSVQTGGNEKLFF
TGCAGCGTTCAGACAGGGGGTAATGAAAAACTGTTTTTT
>TRBV15|TRBJ1-1|many|TRBD1
CATSKGQGAWLTEAFF
TGTGCCACCAGCAAAGGACAGGGGGCTTGGCTCACTGAAGCTTTCTTT
>TRBV29-1|TRBJ2-4|-|TRBD1
CSVEVTGDGIQYF
TGCAGCGTTGAGGTTACAGGGGACGGCATTCAGTACTTC
>TRBV7-2|TRBJ2-5|many|-
CASSLFGQGETQYF
TGTGCCAGCAGCTTATTCGGGCAGGGTGAGACCCAGTACTTC
>TRBV7-8|TRBJ2-5|-|TRBD1
CASSDRGQTYQETQYF
TGTGCCAGCAGCGACAGGGGACAGACTTACCAAGAGACCCAGTACTTC
>TRBV19|TRBJ2-2|-|-
CASSRAIRPGELFF
TGTGCCAGTAGTAGGGCCATAAGGCCCGGGGAGCTGTTTTTT
>TRBV2|TRBJ1-3|-|-
CASSNRDGNTIYF
TGTGCCAGCAGTAACCGGGACGGAAACACCATATATTTT
>TRBV4-3|TRBJ2-7|-|TRBD1
CASSHNRDSNYEQYF
TGCGCCAGCAGCCACAACCGGGACAGCAACTACGAGCAGTACTTC
>TRBV29-1|TRBJ1-1|many|TRBD1
CSVATGDTEAFF
TGCAGCGTTGCGACAGGGGACACTGAAGCTTTCTTT
>TRBV28|TRBJ2-7|-|-
CASSSLTQTYEQYF
TGTGCCAGCAGTTCACTTACACAGACCTACGAGCAGTACTTC
>TRBV6-5|TRBJ2-7|-|-
CASRRDRWDEQYF
TGTGCCAGCAGGCGGGACAGATGGGACGAGCAGTACTTC
>TRBV24-1|TRBJ1-6|-|TRBD1
CASSPQRTGDSPLHF
TGTGCCAGCTCACCTCAACGGACAGGGGATTCACCCCTCCACTTT
>TRBV29-1|TRBJ1-1|-|-
CSLSEPNTEAFF
TGCAGCTTATCGGAACCAAACACTGAAGCTTTCTTT
>TRBV20-1|TRBJ2-7|-|-
CSAERETEQYF
TGCAGTGCGGAAAGAGAAACCGAGCAGTACTTC
>TRBV7-9|TRBJ1-3|-|-
CASSRGPNTIYF
TGTGCTAGCAGCCGAGGACCGAACACCATATATTTT
>TRBV19|TRBJ1-2|few|-
CASYQGPSGYTF
TGTGCCAGTTACCAGGGCCCCTCTGGCTACACCTTC
>TRBV20-1|TRBJ1-6|once|TRBD1
CSARDTGDRGSPFHF
TGCAGTGCTAGAGATACAGGGGACAGGGGTTCACCCTTCCACTTT
>TRBV10-3|TRBJ2-2|-|-
CAISASSEAVTGELFF
TGTGCCATCAGTGCCAGCAGTGAAGCGGTGACCGGGGAGCTGTTTTTT
>TRBV10-3|TRBJ2-7|-|-
CATTVEAAGPPEQYF
TGTGCCACTACGGTCGAGGCGGCAGGACCGCCCGAGCAGTACTTC
>TRBV2|TRBJ1-1|-|TRBD1
CASSQNTGTGGTEAFF
TGTGCCAGCAGCCAAAATACCGGGACAGGGGGCACTGAAGCTTTCTTT
>TRBV19|TRBJ2-5|-|-
CASGVRVRETQYF
TGTGCCAGTGGGGTCAGGGTACGAGAGACCCAGTACTTC
>TRBV25-1|TRBJ2-5|-|TRBD1
CASSLSDRDAETQYF
TGTGCCAGCAGTTTATCGGACAGGGATGCAGAGACCCAGTACTTC
>TRBV5-6|TRBJ1-2|few|TRBD1
CASRYRDRGGYGYTF
TGTGCCAGCAGATACAGGGACAGGGGTGGCTATGGCTACACCTTC
>TRBV12-3/TRBV12-4|TRBJ1-4|-|-
CASSPQGRPEKLFF
TGTGCCAGCTCACCGCAGGGACGGCCCGAAAAACTGTTTTTT
>TRBV7-6|TRBJ2-7|-|-
CASTERYSSYEQYF
TGTGCCAGCACCGAGAGGTACAGCTCCTACGAGCAGTACTTC
>TRBV7-9|TRBJ2-7|many|-
CASSPGGYYEQYF
TGTGCCAGCAGCCCTGGGGGGTACTACGAGCAGTACTTC
>TRBV7-9|TRBJ1-1|many|TRBD1
CASSLGQGERAEAFF
TGTGCCAGCAGCTTAGGACAGGGCGAAAGGGCTGAAGCTTTCTTT
>TRBV9|TRBJ1-2|-|-
CASSVGGSNYGYTF
TGTGCCAGCAGCGTAGGAGGCAGCAACTATGGCTACACCTTC
>TRBV10-3|TRBJ2-2|-|-
CASSHKVNTGELFF
TGTGCCAGCAGTCATAAAGTAAACACCGGGGAGCTGTTTTTT
>TRBV20-1|TRBJ1-6|-|TRBD1
CSASPGQYSPLHF
TGCAGTGCTAGCCCGGGACAGTATTCACCCCTCCACTTT
>TRBV11-2|TRBJ1-2|-|TRBD1
CASSLYTGDEQHGYTF
TGTGCCAGCAGCTTATACACAGGGGACGAGCAGCATGGCTACACCTTC
>TRBV9|TRBJ1-5|-|-
CASSRQVSQPQHF
TGTGCCAGCTCACGACAGGTTTCCCAGCCCCAGCATTTT
>TRBV29-1|TRBJ2-2|-|-
CSVRRDRELFF
TGCAGCGTTCGACGGGACAGGGAGCTGTTTTTT
>TRBV4-1|TRBJ2-7|many|TRBD1
CASSQAGTGFDEQYF
TGCGCCAGCAGCCAAGCTGGGACAGGGTTCGACGAGCAGTACTTC
>TRBV10-3|TRBJ1-2|many|-
CAISDDGFMRGYTF
TGTGCCATCAGTGACGACGGGTTCATGAGAGGCTACACCTTC
>TRBV7-3|TRBJ2-1|-|-
CASSLNAYNEQFF
TGTGCCAGCAGCTTAAACGCTTACAATGAGCAGTTCTTC
>TRBV6-4|TRBJ1-6|-|-
CASSRLEPAHSPLHF
TGTGCCAGCAGTCGGTTAGAGCCCGCGCATTCACCCCTCCACTTT